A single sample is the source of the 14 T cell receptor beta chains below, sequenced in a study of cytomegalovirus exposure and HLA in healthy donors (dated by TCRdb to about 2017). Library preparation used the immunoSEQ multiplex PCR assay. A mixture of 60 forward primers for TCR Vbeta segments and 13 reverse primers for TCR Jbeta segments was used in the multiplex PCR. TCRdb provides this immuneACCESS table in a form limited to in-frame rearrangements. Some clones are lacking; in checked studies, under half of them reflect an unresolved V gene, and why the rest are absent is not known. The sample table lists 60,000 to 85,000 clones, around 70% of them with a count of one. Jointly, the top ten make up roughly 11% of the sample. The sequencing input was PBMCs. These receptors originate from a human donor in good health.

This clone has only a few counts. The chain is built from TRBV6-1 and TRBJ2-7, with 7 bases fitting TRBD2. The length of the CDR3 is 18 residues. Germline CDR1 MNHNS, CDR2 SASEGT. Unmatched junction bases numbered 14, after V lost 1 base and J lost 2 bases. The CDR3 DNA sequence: TGTGCCAGCAGTGAAGGGAACCGATGGGGGGGGACTGCCTACGAGCAGTACTTC. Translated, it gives CASSEGNRWGGTAYEQYF.

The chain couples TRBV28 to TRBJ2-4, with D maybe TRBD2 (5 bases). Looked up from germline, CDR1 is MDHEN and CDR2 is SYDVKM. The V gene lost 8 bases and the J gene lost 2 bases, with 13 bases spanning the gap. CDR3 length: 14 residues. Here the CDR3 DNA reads TGTGCCAGCTTCAAACGGGGAACCAAAAACATTCAGTACTTC. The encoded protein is CASFKRGTKNIQYF. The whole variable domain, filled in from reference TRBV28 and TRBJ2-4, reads DVKVTQSSRYLVKRTGEKVFLECVQDMDHENMFWYRQDPGLGLRLIYFSYDVKMKEKGDIPEGYSVSREKKERFSLILESASTNQTSMYLCASFKRGTKNIQYFGAGTRLSVL.

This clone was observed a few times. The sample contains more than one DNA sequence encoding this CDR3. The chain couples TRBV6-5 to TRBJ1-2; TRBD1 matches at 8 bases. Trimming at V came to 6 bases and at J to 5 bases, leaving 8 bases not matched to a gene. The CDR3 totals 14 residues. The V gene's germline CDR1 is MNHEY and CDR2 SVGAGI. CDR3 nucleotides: TGTGCCAGCAGCCGCCAGGGGGCAGGGTATGGCTACACCTTC. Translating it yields CASSRQGAGYGYTF.

The CDR3 DNA sequence: TGTGCCAGCAGAGCCCCAGGAGGGAGCACTGAAGCTTTCTTT. The encoded protein is CASRAPGGSTEAFF. The rearrangement joins TRBV6-1 to TRBJ1-1; D call uncertain. Between the trimmed V and J ends, which lost 6 bases and 4 bases, there was a span of 15 bases. The CDR3 contains 14 residues. Germline V lookup: CDR1 MNHNS, CDR2 SASEGT.

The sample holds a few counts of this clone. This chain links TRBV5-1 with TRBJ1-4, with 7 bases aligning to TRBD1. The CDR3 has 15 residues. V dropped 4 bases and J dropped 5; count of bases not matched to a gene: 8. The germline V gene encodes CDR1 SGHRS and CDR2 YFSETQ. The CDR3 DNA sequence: TGCGCCAGCAGCCGGACAGGAGATCAAAATGAAAAACTGTTTTTT. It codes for CASSRTGDQNEKLFF.

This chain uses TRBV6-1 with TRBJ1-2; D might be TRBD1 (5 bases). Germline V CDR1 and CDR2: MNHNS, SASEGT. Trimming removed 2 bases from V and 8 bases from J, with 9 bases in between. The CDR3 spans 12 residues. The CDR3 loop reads CASSEIGAGYTF. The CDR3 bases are TGTGCCAGCAGTGAAATTGGGGCCGGCTACACCTTC.

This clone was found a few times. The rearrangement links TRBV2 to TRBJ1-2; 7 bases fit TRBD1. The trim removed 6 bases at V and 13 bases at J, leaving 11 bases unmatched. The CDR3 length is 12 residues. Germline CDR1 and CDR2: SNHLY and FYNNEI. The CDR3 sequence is CASRRGQEPGTF. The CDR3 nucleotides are TGTGCCAGCAGAAGGGGGCAGGAACCTGGCACCTTC.

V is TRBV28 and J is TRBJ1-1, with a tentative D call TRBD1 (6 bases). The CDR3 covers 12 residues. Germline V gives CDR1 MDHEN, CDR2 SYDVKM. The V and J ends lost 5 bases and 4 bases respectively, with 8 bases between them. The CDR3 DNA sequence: TGTGCCAGCAGTGTCAGGGGCACTGAAGCTTTCTTT. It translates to CASSVRGTEAFF.

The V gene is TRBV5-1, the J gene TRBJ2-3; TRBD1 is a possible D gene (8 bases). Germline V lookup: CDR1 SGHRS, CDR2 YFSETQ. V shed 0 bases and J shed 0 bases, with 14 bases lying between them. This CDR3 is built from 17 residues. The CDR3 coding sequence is TGCGCCAGCAGCTTGGGGACAGGGAGGGTTAGCACAGATACGCAGTATTTT. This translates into CASSLGTGRVSTDTQYF.

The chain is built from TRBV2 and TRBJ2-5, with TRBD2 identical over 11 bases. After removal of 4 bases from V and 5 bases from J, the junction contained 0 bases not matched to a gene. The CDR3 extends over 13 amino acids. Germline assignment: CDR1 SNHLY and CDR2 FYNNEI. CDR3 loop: CASSGTSGETQYF. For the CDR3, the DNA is TGTGCCAGCAGTGGGACTAGCGGGGAGACCCAGTACTTC. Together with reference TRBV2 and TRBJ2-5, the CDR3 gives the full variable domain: EPEVTQTPSHQVTQMGQEVILRCVPISNHLYFYWYRQILGQKVEFLVSFYNNEISEKSEIFDDQFSVERPDGSNFTLKIRSTKLEDSAMYFCASSGTSGETQYFGPGTRLLVL.

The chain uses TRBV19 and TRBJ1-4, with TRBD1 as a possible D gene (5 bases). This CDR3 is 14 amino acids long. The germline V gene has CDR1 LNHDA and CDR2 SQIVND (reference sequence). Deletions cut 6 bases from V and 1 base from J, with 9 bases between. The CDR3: CASSPGGTNEKLFF. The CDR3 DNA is TGTGCCAGTAGCCCCGGGGGAACTAATGAAAAACTGTTTTTT.

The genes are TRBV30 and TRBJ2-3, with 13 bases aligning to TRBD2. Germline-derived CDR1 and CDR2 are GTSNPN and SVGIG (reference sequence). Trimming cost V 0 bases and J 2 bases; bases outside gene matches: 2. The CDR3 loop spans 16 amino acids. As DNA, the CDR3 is TGTGCCTGGAGTGTACTAGCGGGAGGGATCACAGATACGCAGTATTTT. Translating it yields CAWSVLAGGITDTQYF.

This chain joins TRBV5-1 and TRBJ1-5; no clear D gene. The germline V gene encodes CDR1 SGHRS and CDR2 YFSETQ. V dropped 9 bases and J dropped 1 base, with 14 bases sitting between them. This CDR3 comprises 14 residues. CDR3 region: CANVKQTSNQPQHF. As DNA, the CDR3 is TGCGCCAACGTAAAACAGACAAGCAATCAGCCCCAGCATTTT.

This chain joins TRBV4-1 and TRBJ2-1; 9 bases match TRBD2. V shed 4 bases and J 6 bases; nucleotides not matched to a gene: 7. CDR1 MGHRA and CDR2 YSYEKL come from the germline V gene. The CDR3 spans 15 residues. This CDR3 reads CASSPLAGVINEQFF. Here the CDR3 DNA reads TGCGCCAGCAGCCCTTTAGCGGGAGTAATCAATGAGCAGTTCTTC.